This TCR beta chain emerged from a study of T cells expressing NK-cell markers. Looking at the study overall: The eight sequenced donors comprised seven who were HCMV-seropositive and one who was seronegative.

Germline V CDR1 and CDR2: LNHDA, SQIVND (reference sequence). The CDR3 length is 14 residues. TCRdb reprocessed the 5' RACE reads and reports one entry per CDR3 protein, with no DNA. The sample table includes about 390,000 distinct CDR3 sequences. Sequenced sample: blood T cells: a sorted CD56 or NKG2C T cell subset, CD4+ or CD8+ T cells, or bulk PBMC T cells (not recorded which). The V call is TRBV19, the J call TRBJ2-3; TCRdb's D call, TRBD2, is unchecked because there is no DNA. This TCR came from a woman aged 50 to 60 in good health. The CDR3 loop reads CASATSGSTDTQYF.